This T cell receptor (beta chain) derives from a study of shared clonotypes between healthy human individuals. Study findings and constraints: Only blood underwent sampling, and tissue repertoires likely differ. Against clonotypes common to all four donors, non-shared ones had lower generation probabilities.

Profiling relied on immunoSEQ multiplex PCR, and the TCRdb table lists in-frame clones only, not all of them. This table holds approximately 720,000 clones, 55% to 75% found once. Concerning this clone itself: Antigen: not known.

The receptor was isolated from a woman aged 25 to 39 in good health. Input material: memory CD4+ T cells sorted from blood. Specified subset: CD45RA-negative fraction.

DNA of the CDR3: TGCGCCAGCAGCCAGAGCGGGACTCCAAGAGGGGAGCAGTACTTC. Translated: CASSQSGTPRGEQYF. This sequence joins TRBV4-1 and TRBJ2-7; 7 bases match TRBD2. Trimming removed 3 bases from V and 7 bases from J; junction bases left unmatched: 12. The CDR3 is 15 residues long. Germline V lookup: CDR1 MGHRA, CDR2 YSYEKL.